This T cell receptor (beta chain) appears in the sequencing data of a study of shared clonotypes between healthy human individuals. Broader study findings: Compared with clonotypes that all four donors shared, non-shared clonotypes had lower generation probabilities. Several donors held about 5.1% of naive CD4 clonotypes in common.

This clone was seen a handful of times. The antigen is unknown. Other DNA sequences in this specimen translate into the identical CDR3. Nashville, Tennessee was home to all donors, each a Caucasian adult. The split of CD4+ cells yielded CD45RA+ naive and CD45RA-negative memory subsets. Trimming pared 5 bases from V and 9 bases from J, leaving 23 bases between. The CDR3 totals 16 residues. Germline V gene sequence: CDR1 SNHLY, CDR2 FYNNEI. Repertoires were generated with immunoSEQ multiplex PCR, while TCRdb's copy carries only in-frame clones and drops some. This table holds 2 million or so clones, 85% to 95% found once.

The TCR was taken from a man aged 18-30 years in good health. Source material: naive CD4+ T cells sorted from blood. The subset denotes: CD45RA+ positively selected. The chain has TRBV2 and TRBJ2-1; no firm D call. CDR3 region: CASSLVRADLYGEQFF. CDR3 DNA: TGTGCCAGCAGTCTAGTTCGGGCGGATCTCTATGGTGAGCAGTTCTTC. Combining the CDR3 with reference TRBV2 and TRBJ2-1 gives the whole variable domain EPEVTQTPSHQVTQMGQEVILRCVPISNHLYFYWYRQILGQKVEFLVSFYNNEISEKSEIFDDQFSVERPDGSNFTLKIRSTKLEDSAMYFCASSLVRADLYGEQFFGPGTRLTVL.